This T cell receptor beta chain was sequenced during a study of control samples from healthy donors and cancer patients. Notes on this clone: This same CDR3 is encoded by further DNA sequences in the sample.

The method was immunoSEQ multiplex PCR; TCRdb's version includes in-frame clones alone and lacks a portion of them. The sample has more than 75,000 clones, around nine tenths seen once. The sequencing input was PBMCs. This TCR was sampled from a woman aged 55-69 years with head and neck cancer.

Here the CDR3 reads CASSPEGDYGYTF. As DNA, the CDR3 is TGTGCCAGCTCACCGGAAGGGGACTATGGCTACACCTTC. This sequence joins TRBV18 and TRBJ1-2; TRBD1 is a possible D gene (5 bases). V lost 3 bases, J lost 3 bases, and 8 bases lay in between. Germline CDR1 and CDR2: KGHSH and LQKENI. The CDR3 is 13 amino acids.